This entry features one TCR beta chain sequence. Specified time point: recipient sample about 28 days before transplant, after cytoreduction. Recipient blood drawn about 28 days pretransplant and days 30, 100, 180 after. The protocol was immunoSEQ multiplex PCR, while the TCRdb copy is restricted to in-frame clones and leaves out a portion. The sample lists fewer than 100,000 clones, 95% to 97% occurring once. These data come from a study of T cell clonotyping in hematopoietic cell transplantation. With 8 bases removed from V and 3 bases from J, the gap between germline ends came to 12 bases. The CDR3 spans 13 residues. Germline V gene data show CDR1 as SGHVS and CDR2 as FQNEAQ.

This receptor was identified in a woman aged 45-60 years with acute myeloid leukemia. Some clones in this sample may be carry-over from other donors' samples. The V and J genes are TRBV7-8 and TRBJ2-3; no firm D call. The input for sequencing was peripheral blood mononuclear cells, taken before stem cell transplant. CDR3 sequence reads: CASFHSFTDTQYF. The CDR3 nucleotides read TGTGCCAGCTTCCATAGCTTTACAGATACGCAGTATTTT.